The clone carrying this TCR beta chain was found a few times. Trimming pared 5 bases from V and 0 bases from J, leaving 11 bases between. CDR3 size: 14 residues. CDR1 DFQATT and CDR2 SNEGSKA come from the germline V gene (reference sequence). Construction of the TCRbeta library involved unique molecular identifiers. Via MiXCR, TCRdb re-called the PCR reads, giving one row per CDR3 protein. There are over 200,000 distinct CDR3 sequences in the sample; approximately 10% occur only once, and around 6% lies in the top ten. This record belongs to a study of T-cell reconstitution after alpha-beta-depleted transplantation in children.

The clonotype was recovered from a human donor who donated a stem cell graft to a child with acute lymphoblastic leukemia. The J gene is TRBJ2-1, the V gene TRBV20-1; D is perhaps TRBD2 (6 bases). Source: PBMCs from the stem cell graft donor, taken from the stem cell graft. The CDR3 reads CSALALSSYNEQFF. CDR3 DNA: TGCAGTGCTCTAGCGTTGAGCTCCTACAATGAGCAGTTCTTC.